The TCR beta chain under discussion was sequenced for a study of blood T cell repertoires in COVID-19. The protocol was immunoSEQ multiplex PCR, while the TCRdb copy is restricted to in-frame clones and leaves out a portion. The sample comprises tens of thousands of clones, 85% to 90% of which are singletons, and about 4.3% rests with the top ten. The ends were cut back, 3 bases at V and 15 bases at J, with 15 bases in the middle. The CDR3 runs to 13 residues. The rearrangement links TRBV12-3 or TRBV12-4 to TRBJ2-6; D is undetermined. The clonotype originates from a man aged 60 to 69 with acute or convalescent COVID-19. Sequenced sample: peripheral blood. The CDR3 sequence is CASSLADWVGLTF. The CDR3 coding sequence is TGTGCCAGCAGTTTGGCCGACTGGGTCGGCCTGACTTTC.